Listed here is a single T cell receptor (beta chain). Per germline, CDR1 SEHNR and CDR2 FQNEAQ (reference sequence). With 2 bases removed from V and 4 bases from J, the gap between germline ends came to 19 bases. The CDR3 has 17 amino acids. The method was immunoSEQ multiplex PCR; TCRdb's version includes in-frame clones alone and lacks a portion of them. The repertoire consists of around 110,000 clones, with around 90% occurring once and the leading ten covering less than 2%. The sample comes from a study of T cell changes during pregnancy in multiple sclerosis. J is TRBJ2-3 and V is TRBV7-9, with a possible D match to TRBD2 (5 bases). The source was peripheral blood, collected before pregnancy. The origin of this receptor is a female donor with multiple sclerosis, enrolled in a pregnancy study. CDR3: CASSLRRLEGNADTQYF. DNA of the CDR3: TGTGCCAGCAGCTTAAGGCGCCTCGAGGGAAACGCAGATACGCAGTATTTT.